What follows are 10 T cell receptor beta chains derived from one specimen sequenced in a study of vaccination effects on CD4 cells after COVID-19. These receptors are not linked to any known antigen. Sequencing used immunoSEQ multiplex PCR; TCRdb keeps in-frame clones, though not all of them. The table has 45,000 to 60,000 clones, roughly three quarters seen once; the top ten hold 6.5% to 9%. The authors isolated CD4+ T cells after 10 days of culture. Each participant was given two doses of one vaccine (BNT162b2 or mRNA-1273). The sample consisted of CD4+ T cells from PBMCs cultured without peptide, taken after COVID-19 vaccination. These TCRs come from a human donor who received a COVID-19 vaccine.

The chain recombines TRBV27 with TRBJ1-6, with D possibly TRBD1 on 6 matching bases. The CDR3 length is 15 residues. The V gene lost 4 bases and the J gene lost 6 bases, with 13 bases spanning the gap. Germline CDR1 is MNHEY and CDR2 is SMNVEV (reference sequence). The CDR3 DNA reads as TGTGCCAGCAGTTCCCCCGACAGGTTTAATTCACCCCTCCACTTT. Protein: CASSSPDRFNSPLHF.

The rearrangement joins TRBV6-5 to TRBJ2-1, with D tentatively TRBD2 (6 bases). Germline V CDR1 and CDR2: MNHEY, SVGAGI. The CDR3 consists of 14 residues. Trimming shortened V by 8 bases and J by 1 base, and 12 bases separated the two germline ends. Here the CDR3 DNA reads TGTGCCAGCGAGAGACTAGTTTCCTACAATGAGCAGTTCTTC. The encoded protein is CASERLVSYNEQFF.

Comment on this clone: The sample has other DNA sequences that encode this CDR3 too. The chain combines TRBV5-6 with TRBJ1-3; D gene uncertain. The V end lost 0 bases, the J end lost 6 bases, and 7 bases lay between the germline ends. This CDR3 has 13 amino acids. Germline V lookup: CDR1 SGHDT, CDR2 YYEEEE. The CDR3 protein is CASSLDRINTIYF. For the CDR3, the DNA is TGTGCCAGCAGCTTGGACCGGATAAACACCATATATTTT.

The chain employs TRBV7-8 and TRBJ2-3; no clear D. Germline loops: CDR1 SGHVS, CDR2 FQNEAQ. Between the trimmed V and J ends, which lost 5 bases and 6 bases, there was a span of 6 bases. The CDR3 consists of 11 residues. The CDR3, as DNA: TGTGCCAGCAGCCCTCTTGATACGCAGTATTTT. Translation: CASSPLDTQYF.

CDR3 sequence (DNA): TGTGCCAGCAAGCTCGGGACAGGGAGTAATGAAAAACTGTTTTTT. It is translated as CASKLGTGSNEKLFF. This chain links TRBV2 with TRBJ1-4; 9 bases match TRBD1. The CDR3 totals 15 residues. CDR1 and CDR2 (germline): SNHLY, FYNNEI. Trimming at V came to 7 bases and at J to 4 bases, leaving 7 bases not matched to a gene.

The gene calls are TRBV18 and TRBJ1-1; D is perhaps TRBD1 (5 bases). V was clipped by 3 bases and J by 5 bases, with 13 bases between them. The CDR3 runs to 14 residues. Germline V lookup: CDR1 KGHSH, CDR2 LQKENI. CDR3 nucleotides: TGTGCCAGCTCACCCAGGGACGGTGCAACTGAAGCTTTCTTT. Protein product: CASSPRDGATEAFF.

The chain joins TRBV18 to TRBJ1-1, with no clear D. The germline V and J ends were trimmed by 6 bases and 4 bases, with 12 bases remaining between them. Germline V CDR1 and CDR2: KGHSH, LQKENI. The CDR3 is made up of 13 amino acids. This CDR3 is CASSPTVGTEAFF. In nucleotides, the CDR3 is TGTGCCAGCTCCCCAACAGTGGGCACTGAAGCTTTCTTT.

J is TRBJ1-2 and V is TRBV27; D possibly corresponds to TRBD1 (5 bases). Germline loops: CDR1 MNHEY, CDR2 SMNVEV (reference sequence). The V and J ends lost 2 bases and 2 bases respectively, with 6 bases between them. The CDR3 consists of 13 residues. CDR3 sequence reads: CASSLRGNYGYTF. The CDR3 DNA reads TGTGCCAGCAGTTTACGGGGGAACTATGGCTACACCTTC.

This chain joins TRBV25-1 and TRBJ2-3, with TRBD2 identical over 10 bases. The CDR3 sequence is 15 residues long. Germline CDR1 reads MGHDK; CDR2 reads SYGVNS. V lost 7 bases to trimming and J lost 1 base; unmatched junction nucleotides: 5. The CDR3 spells CASTLAGAGTDTQYF. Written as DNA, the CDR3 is TGTGCCAGCACCCTAGCGGGAGCGGGCACAGATACGCAGTATTTT.

CDR3 in amino acids: CASSYRAITDTQYF. CDR3 DNA: TGCGCCAGCAGCTACAGGGCCATCACAGATACGCAGTATTTT. The chain joins TRBV5-1 to TRBJ2-3; D might be TRBD1 (6 bases). CDR1 and CDR2 from the germline V gene are SGHRS and YFSETQ. This CDR3 region has 14 residues. With 3 bases removed from V and 2 bases from J, the gap between germline ends came to 10 bases.